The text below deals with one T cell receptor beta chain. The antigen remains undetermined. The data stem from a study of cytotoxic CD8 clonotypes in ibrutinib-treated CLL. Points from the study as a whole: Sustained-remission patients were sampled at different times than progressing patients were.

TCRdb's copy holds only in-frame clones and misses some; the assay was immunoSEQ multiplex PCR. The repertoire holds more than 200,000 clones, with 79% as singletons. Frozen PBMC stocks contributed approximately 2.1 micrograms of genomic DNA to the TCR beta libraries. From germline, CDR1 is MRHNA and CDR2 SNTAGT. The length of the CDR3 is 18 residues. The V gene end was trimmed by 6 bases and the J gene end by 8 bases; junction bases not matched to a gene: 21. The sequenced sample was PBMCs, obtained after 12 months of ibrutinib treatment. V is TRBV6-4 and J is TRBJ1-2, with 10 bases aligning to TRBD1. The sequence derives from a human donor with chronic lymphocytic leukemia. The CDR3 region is CASSPPDRQGARVVGYTF. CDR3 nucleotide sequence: TGTGCCAGCAGCCCCCCCGATAGACAGGGGGCCCGGGTGGTGGGCTACACCTTC.